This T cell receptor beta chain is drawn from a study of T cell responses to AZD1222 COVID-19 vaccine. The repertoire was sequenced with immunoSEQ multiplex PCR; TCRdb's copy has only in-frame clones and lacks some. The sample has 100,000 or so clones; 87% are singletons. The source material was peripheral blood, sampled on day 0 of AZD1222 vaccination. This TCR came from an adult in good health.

The CDR3 coding sequence is TGTGCCAGCAGCTTGAGCCGGGTGGGCACTGAAGCTTTCTTT. It translates to CASSLSRVGTEAFF. This chain joins TRBV5-6 and TRBJ1-1, with D hard to call. Germline V gene data show CDR1 as SGHDT and CDR2 as YYEEEE. V lost 1 base and J 4 bases, leaving 11 bases between the germline ends. This CDR3 has 14 residues. Drawing the rest from reference TRBV5-6 and TRBJ1-1, the complete variable domain is DAGVTQSPTHLIKTRGQQVTLRCSPKSGHDTVSWYQQALGQGPQFIFQYYEEEERQRGNFPDRFSGHQFPNYSSELNVNALLLGDSALYLCASSLSRVGTEAFFGQGTRLTVV.